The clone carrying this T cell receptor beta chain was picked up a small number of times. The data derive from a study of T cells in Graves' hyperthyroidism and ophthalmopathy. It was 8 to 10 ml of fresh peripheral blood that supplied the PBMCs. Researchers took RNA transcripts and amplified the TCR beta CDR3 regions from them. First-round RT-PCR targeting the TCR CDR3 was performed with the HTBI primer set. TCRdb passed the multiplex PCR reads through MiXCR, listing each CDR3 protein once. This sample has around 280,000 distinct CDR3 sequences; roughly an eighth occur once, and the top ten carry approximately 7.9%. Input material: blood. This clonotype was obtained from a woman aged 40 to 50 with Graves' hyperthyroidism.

CDR3 in DNA: TGTGCCAGCAGTTTAAACCCTGGGAGTTCACCCCTCCACTTT. It is translated as CASSLNPGSSPLHF. The chain is built from TRBV12-3 or TRBV12-4 and TRBJ1-6; unclear D gene. Deletions cut 2 bases from V and 9 bases from J, with 11 bases between. CDR3 size: 14 residues.